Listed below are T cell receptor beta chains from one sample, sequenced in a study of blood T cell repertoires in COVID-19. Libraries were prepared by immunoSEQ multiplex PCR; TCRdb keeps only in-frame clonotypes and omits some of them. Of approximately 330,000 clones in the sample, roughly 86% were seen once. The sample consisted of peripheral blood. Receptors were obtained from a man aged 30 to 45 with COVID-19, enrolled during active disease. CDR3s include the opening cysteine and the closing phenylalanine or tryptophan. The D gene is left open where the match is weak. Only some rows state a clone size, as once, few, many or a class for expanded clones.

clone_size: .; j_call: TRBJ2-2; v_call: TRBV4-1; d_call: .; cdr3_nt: TGCGCCAGCAGCCCCCGGTACGGGGAGCTGTTTTTT; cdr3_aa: CASSPRYGELFF
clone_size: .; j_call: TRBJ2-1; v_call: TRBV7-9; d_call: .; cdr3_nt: TGTGCCAGCAGCTCCACAGGCTTAGGGTTCTTC; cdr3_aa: CASSSTGLGFF
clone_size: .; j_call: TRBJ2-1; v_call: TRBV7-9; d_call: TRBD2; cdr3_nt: TGTGCCAGCAGCTTAGCATCTAGCGGGTACGAGAATGAGCAGTTCTTC; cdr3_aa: CASSLASSGYENEQFF
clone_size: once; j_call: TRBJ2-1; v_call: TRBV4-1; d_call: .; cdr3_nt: TGCGCCAGCAGCCAAGCAACTAGCCGACGGTACAATGAGCAGTTCTTC; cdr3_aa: CASSQATSRRYNEQFF
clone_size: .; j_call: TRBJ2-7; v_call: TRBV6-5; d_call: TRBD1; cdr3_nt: TGTGCCAGCAGTTACTCCAGGGGGCCTGACTACGAGCAGTACTTC; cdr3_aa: CASSYSRGPDYEQYF
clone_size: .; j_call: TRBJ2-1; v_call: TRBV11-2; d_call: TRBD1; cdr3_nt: TGTGCCAGCAGCTTAGGAGGCGAACAGGGGAAGCAGTTCTTC; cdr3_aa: CASSLGGEQGKQFF
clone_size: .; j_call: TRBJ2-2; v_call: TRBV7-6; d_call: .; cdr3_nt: TGTGCCAGCAGCTCCGTGACTAGTCCCACCGGGGAGCTGTTTTTT; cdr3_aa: CASSSVTSPTGELFF
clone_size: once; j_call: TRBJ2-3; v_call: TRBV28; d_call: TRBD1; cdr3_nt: TGTGCCAGCAGTTTATCCTTGTCCGGGACAGGGGGAGATACGCAGTATTTT; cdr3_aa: CASSLSLSGTGGDTQYF
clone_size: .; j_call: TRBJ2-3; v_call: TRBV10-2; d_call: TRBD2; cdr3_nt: TGCGCCAGCAGTGTAGCGGGGGATACAGATACGCAGTATTTT; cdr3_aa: CASSVAGDTDTQYF
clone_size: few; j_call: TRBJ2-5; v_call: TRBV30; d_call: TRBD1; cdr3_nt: TGTGCCTGGAGTGTTCTTTCCGGGACAGGGGAAGAGACCCAGTACTTC; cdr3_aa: CAWSVLSGTGEETQYF
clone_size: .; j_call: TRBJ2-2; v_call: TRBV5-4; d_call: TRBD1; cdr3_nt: TGTGCCAGCAGCCCCCGGGACAGGGGGAACACCGGGGAGCTGTTTTTT; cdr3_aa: CASSPRDRGNTGELFF
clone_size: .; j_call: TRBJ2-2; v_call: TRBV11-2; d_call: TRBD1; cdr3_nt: TGTGCCAGCAGCTCCAGGGACAGCACGAACACCGGGGAGCTGTTTTTT; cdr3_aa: CASSSRDSTNTGELFF
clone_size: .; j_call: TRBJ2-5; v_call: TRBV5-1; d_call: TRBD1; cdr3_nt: TGCGCCAGCAGCCTCGGGACAGGGGTTCGACAAGAGACCCAGTACTTC; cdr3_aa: CASSLGTGVRQETQYF
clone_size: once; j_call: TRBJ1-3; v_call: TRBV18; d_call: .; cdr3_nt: TGTGCCAGCTCCCCACTGGAGAGTAGCTCTGGAAACACCATATATTTT; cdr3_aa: CASSPLESSSGNTIYF
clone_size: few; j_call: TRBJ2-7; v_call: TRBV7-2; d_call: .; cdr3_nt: TGTGCCAGCAGCTCCCCTCCCCGGGACGAGCAGTACTTC; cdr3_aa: CASSSPPRDEQYF